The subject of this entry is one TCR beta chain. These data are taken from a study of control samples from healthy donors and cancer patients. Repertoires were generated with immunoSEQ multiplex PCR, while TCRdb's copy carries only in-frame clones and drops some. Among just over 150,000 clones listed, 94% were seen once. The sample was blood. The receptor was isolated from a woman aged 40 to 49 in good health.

The CDR3 protein is CASSLETEGYSPLHF. The CDR3 DNA reads as TGCGCCAGCAGCTTGGAAACGGAAGGATATTCACCCCTCCACTTT. This chain connects TRBV5-1 to TRBJ1-6, with D hard to call. Trimming left V 0 bases short and J 8 bases short, with 12 bases between. CDR3 size: 15 residues. Germline CDR1 is SGHRS and CDR2 is YFSETQ.